These 5 T cell receptor beta chains came from one sample sequenced in a study of siplizumab effects on memory and regulatory T cells. The repertoire was sequenced with immunoSEQ multiplex PCR; TCRdb's copy has only in-frame clones and lacks some. The profile covers approximately 75,000 clones, with roughly 93% appearing a single time and roughly 4.7% taken by the ten largest. The source material was CD8+ T cells sorted from blood. Receptors originate from a human donor in good health.

The V and J genes are TRBV27 and TRBJ2-1; 9 bases fit TRBD1. Per the germline V gene, CDR1 is MNHEY and CDR2 is SMNVEV (reference sequence). V gave up 7 bases and J gave up 4 bases; unmatched junction bases: 20. The CDR3 runs to 19 residues. The CDR3 nucleotides are TGTGCCAGCAATCCTCCCCCGGACAGGGGATCTCCCTCTTACAATGAGCAGTTCTTC. This translates into CASNPPPDRGSPSYNEQFF.

The rearrangement links TRBV4-3 to TRBJ2-7, with a weak D call TRBD2 (5 bases). The CDR3 covers 15 residues. CDR1 and CDR2 (germline): LGHNA, YSLEER. The V gene lost 5 bases and the J gene lost 4 bases, with 18 bases spanning the gap. The CDR3 is CASSNRDPGRYEQYF. DNA for the CDR3: TGCGCCAGCAGCAACCGGGATCCAGGCCGATACGAGCAGTACTTC.

This clone was picked up one time. The CDR3: CSVYSHGNYEQYF. Here the CDR3 DNA reads TGCAGCGTCTACTCCCACGGAAACTACGAGCAGTACTTC. This chain connects TRBV29-1 to TRBJ2-7; D is unclear. The V gene lost 6 bases and the J gene lost 3 bases, with 15 bases spanning the gap. CDR1 is SQVTM, CDR2 ANQGSEA, per germline. This CDR3 contains 13 residues.

This sequence joins TRBV4-1 and TRBJ2-7; maybe TRBD2 (6 bases). Trimming left V 3 bases short and J 5 bases short, with 17 bases between. Germline V gene sequence: CDR1 MGHRA, CDR2 YSYEKL. The CDR3 loop spans 15 amino acids. CDR3 in DNA: TGCGCCAGCAGCCACCCCGGGACTTCGCCTCACGAGCAGTACTTC. This gives the protein CASSHPGTSPHEQYF.

The chain employs TRBV28 and TRBJ2-1, with 8 bases aligning to TRBD2. CDR3 length: 16 residues. Germline V gene sequence: CDR1 MDHEN, CDR2 SYDVKM. J lost 10 bases, V lost 7 bases, and 18 bases had no gene match. The DNA for the CDR3 is TGTGCCAGCAACTTCCACTCCGGGGGGGTTTTTGGAGAGCAGTTCTTC. Translated, it gives CASNFHSGGVFGEQFF.